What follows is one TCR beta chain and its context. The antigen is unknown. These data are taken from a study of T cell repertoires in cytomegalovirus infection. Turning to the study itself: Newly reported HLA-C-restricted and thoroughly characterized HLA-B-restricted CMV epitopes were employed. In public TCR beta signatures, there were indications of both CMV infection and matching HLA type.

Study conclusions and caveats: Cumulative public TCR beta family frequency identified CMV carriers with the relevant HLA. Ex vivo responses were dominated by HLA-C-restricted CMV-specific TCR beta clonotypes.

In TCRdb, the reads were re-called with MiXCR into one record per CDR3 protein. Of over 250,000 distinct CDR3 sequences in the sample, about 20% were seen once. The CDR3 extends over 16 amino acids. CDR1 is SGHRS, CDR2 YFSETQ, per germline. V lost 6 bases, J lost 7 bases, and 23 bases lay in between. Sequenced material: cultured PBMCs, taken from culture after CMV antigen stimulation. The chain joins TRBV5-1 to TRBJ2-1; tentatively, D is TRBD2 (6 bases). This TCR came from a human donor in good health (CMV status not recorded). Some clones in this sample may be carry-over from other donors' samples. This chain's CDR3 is CASTQSLASTRNEQFF. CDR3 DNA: TGCGCCAGCACCCAATCCCTAGCGTCTACTCGGAATGAGCAGTTCTTC.